Listed here is a single T cell receptor beta chain. What it binds is not known. Method: immunoSEQ multiplex PCR; TCRdb's copy keeps in-frame clones and lacks some. The sample includes around 140,000 clones, about nine tenths of them seen just once. These data come from a study of T cell responses to AZD1222 COVID-19 vaccine. Germline lookup yields CDR1 SGHDT and CDR2 YYEEEE. This CDR3 spans 16 amino acids. V was trimmed by 3 bases and J by 2 bases, leaving 17 bases between them. General study findings and limits: It was only after the peak T cell response that any repertoires were sampled.

The starting material was peripheral blood, obtained on day 0 of AZD1222 vaccination. The chain has TRBV5-6 and TRBJ2-5, with D possibly matching TRBD2 (7 bases). The clonotype was recovered from an adult in good health. The CDR3 sequence: CASSWRETGSQETQYF. The DNA for the CDR3 is TGTGCCAGCAGCTGGCGGGAGACAGGATCACAAGAGACCCAGTACTTC.